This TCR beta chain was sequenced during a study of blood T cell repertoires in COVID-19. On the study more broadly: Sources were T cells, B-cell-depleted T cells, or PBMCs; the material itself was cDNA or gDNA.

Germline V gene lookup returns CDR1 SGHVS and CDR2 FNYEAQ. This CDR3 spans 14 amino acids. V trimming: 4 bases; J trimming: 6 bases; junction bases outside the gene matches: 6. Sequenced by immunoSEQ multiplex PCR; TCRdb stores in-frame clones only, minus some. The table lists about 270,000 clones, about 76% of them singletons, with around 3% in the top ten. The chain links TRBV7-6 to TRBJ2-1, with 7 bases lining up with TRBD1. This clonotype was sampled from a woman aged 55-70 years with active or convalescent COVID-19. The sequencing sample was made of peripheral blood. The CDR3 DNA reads TGTGCCAGCAGCTCTCTGACAGGGAGCAATGAGCAGTTCTTC. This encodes CASSSLTGSNEQFF. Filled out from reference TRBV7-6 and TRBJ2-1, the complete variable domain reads GAGVSQSPRYKVTKRGQDVALRCDPISGHVSLYWYRQALGQGPEFLTYFNYEAQQDKSGLPNDRFSAERPEGSISTLTIQRTEQRDSAMYRCASSSLTGSNEQFFGPGTRLTVL.